Listed below are T cell receptor beta chains from one sample, sequenced in a study of blood T cell repertoires in COVID-19. Clones were sequenced by immunoSEQ multiplex PCR, and TCRdb holds only the in-frame ones, with some missing. The table shows roughly 47,000 clones, with 82% occurring only once. Sample: peripheral blood. These receptors all stem from a woman in her 70s with acute or convalescent COVID-19. CDR3s include the opening cysteine and the closing phenylalanine or tryptophan. Fields, in order: V gene, D gene, J gene, clone size, CDR3 DNA, CDR3 protein. D genes are given only for firm matches. Clone size, where shown, is once, few, many, or a class for clones that have expanded.

v_call: TRBV18
d_call: TRBD1
j_call: TRBJ2-7
clone_size: once
cdr3_nt: TGTGCCAGCTCGCCACGCCGGGACAGGGTCTACGAGCAGTACTTC
cdr3_aa: CASSPRRDRVYEQYF

v_call: TRBV28
d_call: TRBD1
j_call: TRBJ1-6
clone_size: -
cdr3_nt: TGTGCCAGCAGTACCCCCGGACAGGGTTATTCACCCCTCCACTTT
cdr3_aa: CASSTPGQGYSPLHF

v_call: TRBV24-1
d_call: TRBD2
j_call: TRBJ2-5
clone_size: -
cdr3_nt: TGTGCCACCAGTGATCCGGGACTAGCGGGGAAGGAGACCCAGTACTTC
cdr3_aa: CATSDPGLAGKETQYF

v_call: TRBV9
d_call: TRBD2
j_call: TRBJ2-1
clone_size: -
cdr3_nt: TGTGCCAGCAGCGTAGAGCCGACGGGAGGGCCGAATGAGCAGTTCTTC
cdr3_aa: CASSVEPTGGPNEQFF

v_call: TRBV24-1
d_call: -
j_call: TRBJ2-1
clone_size: -
cdr3_nt: TGTGCCACCAGTGACCAACGGGGGATGAGCTCCTACAATGAGCAGTTCTTC
cdr3_aa: CATSDQRGMSSYNEQFF

v_call: TRBV7-9
d_call: -
j_call: TRBJ2-5
clone_size: -
cdr3_nt: TGTGCCAGCAGCTCGGACAATATCCAAGAGACCCAGTACTTC
cdr3_aa: CASSSDNIQETQYF

v_call: TRBV6-2/TRBV6-3
d_call: TRBD1
j_call: TRBJ1-1
clone_size: -
cdr3_nt: TGTGCCAGCAGCCCCCTTACAGGGGACCACACTGAAGCTTTCTTT
cdr3_aa: CASSPLTGDHTEAFF

v_call: TRBV3-1/TRBV3-2
d_call: TRBD2
j_call: TRBJ2-3
clone_size: -
cdr3_nt: TGTGCCAGCAGCCAAGGCTCTAGCGGCCCCAGCACAGATACGCAGTATTTT
cdr3_aa: CASSQGSSGPSTDTQYF

v_call: TRBV29-1
d_call: -
j_call: TRBJ2-2
clone_size: -
cdr3_nt: TGCAGCGTTGGACTAGGGAACACCGGGGAGCTGTTTTTT
cdr3_aa: CSVGLGNTGELFF

v_call: TRBV5-1
d_call: -
j_call: TRBJ1-1
clone_size: -
cdr3_nt: TGCGCCAGCAGTTTACAGGTAAAGAACACTGAAGCTTTCTTT
cdr3_aa: CASSLQVKNTEAFF

v_call: TRBV7-9
d_call: -
j_call: TRBJ1-4
clone_size: -
cdr3_nt: TGTGCCAGCAGAAGGGACACCCAGTTTGCAACTAATGAAAAACTGTTTTTT
cdr3_aa: CASRRDTQFATNEKLFF

v_call: TRBV3-1/TRBV3-2
d_call: TRBD1
j_call: TRBJ2-5
clone_size: -
cdr3_nt: TGTGCCAGCAGCCAAGTCGGACAGGGGCGAGAGACCCAGTACTTC
cdr3_aa: CASSQVGQGRETQYF

v_call: TRBV10-3
d_call: -
j_call: TRBJ1-4
clone_size: -
cdr3_nt: TGTGCCATCAGGGACAGAGCAACTAATGAAAAACTGTTTTTT
cdr3_aa: CAIRDRATNEKLFF

v_call: TRBV6-5
d_call: TRBD1
j_call: TRBJ2-5
clone_size: once
cdr3_nt: TGTGCCAGCAGTTACCGGTACGAGGGGGCGGGAGAGACCCAGTACTTC
cdr3_aa: CASSYRYEGAGETQYF

v_call: TRBV6-2/TRBV6-3
d_call: -
j_call: TRBJ1-3
clone_size: -
cdr3_nt: TGTGCCAGCAGTTATTCAGGGTCCTCTGGAAACACCATATATTTT
cdr3_aa: CASSYSGSSGNTIYF

v_call: TRBV12-3/TRBV12-4
d_call: TRBD2
j_call: TRBJ2-3
clone_size: once
cdr3_nt: TGTGCCAGCATGACTAGCGGGACAGATACGCAGTATTTT
cdr3_aa: CASMTSGTDTQYF

v_call: TRBV19
d_call: -
j_call: TRBJ1-5
clone_size: once
cdr3_nt: TGTGCCAGTAGAGAGGGAAGGGGCAATCAGCCCCAGCATTTT
cdr3_aa: CASREGRGNQPQHF

v_call: TRBV27
d_call: TRBD1
j_call: TRBJ1-4
clone_size: -
cdr3_nt: TGTGCCAGCAGGGGGACAGAGAATGAAAAACTGTTTTTT
cdr3_aa: CASRGTENEKLFF

v_call: TRBV19
d_call: -
j_call: TRBJ1-2
clone_size: -
cdr3_nt: TGTGCCAGTAGTATAAGGGGGGGCGGCTATGGCTACACCTTC
cdr3_aa: CASSIRGGGYGYTF

v_call: TRBV7-2
d_call: TRBD2
j_call: TRBJ2-3
clone_size: -
cdr3_nt: TGTGCCAGCAGCTTACGAGCGGGACCGAGCACAGATACGCAGTATTTT
cdr3_aa: CASSLRAGPSTDTQYF

v_call: TRBV25-1
d_call: TRBD1
j_call: TRBJ1-1
clone_size: few
cdr3_nt: TGTGCCAGCAGTGAACAGGGGGCGAGGGTGACTGAAGCTTTCTTT
cdr3_aa: CASSEQGARVTEAFF

v_call: TRBV18
d_call: TRBD1
j_call: TRBJ1-1
clone_size: few
cdr3_nt: TGTGCCAGCTCACCAACCAAACCGGGACAGGGAAAGCGTGAAGCTTTCTTT
cdr3_aa: CASSPTKPGQGKREAFF

v_call: TRBV6-5
d_call: TRBD2
j_call: TRBJ2-3
clone_size: -
cdr3_nt: TGTGCCAGCAGCGTTTCAGCGGGAGGGGATACGCAGTATTTT
cdr3_aa: CASSVSAGGDTQYF

v_call: TRBV5-5
d_call: -
j_call: TRBJ2-1
clone_size: -
cdr3_nt: TGTGCCAGCAGCTTGACGGAGCCTCACAATGAGCAGTTCTTC
cdr3_aa: CASSLTEPHNEQFF

v_call: TRBV28
d_call: -
j_call: TRBJ1-1
clone_size: -
cdr3_nt: TGTGCCAGCAGCTTGGGCAGCGGCCGGGACACTGAAGCTTTCTTT
cdr3_aa: CASSLGSGRDTEAFF

v_call: TRBV29-1
d_call: TRBD2
j_call: TRBJ2-7
clone_size: -
cdr3_nt: TGCAGCGTTGATCTAGCGGGAGGGCCGGGGGAGCAGTACTTC
cdr3_aa: CSVDLAGGPGEQYF

v_call: TRBV2
d_call: TRBD2
j_call: TRBJ2-1
clone_size: -
cdr3_nt: TGTGCCAGCATGGGACTAGCGGGAGGGCGGGGTGAGCAGTTCTTC
cdr3_aa: CASMGLAGGRGEQFF

v_call: TRBV6-5
d_call: -
j_call: TRBJ1-1
clone_size: -
cdr3_nt: TGTGCCAGCAGCCCCAGTCGGGGGGGCACTGAAGCTTTCTTT
cdr3_aa: CASSPSRGGTEAFF

v_call: TRBV7-9
d_call: TRBD1
j_call: TRBJ1-5
clone_size: -
cdr3_nt: TGTGCCAGCAGCTTAGGGACAGGGGGAGGTTTGAGCAATCAGCCCCAGCATTTT
cdr3_aa: CASSLGTGGGLSNQPQHF